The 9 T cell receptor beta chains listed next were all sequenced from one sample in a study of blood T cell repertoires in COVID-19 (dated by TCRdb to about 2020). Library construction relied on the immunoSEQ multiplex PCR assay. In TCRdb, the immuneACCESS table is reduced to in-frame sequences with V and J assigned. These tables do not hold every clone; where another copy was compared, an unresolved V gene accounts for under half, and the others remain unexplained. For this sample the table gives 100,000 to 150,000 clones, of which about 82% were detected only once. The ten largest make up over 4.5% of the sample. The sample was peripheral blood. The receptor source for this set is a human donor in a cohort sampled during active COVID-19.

CDR3 sequence: CASSIGRTYEQYF. The CDR3 DNA reads as TGTGCCAGCAGCATCGGGAGAACCTACGAGCAGTACTTC. The chain employs TRBV5-6 and TRBJ2-7; maybe TRBD2 (6 bases). The V and J ends lost 4 bases and 2 bases respectively, with 10 bases between them. The CDR3 is 13 amino acids. Germline V gene data show CDR1 as SGHDT and CDR2 as YYEEEE.

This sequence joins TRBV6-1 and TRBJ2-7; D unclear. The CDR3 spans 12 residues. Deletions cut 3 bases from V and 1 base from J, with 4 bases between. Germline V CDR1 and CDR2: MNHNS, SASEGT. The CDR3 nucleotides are TGTGCCAGCAGTGACCCTTCCTACGAGCAGTACTTC. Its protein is CASSDPSYEQYF.

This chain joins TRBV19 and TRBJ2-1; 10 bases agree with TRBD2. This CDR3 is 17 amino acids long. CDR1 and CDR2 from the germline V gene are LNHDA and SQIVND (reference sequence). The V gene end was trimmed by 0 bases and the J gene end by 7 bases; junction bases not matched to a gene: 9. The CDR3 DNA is TGTGCCAGTAGTATAGATCCCCCTAGCGGGAGTCTGAATGAGCAGTTCTTC. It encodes CASSIDPPSGSLNEQFF.

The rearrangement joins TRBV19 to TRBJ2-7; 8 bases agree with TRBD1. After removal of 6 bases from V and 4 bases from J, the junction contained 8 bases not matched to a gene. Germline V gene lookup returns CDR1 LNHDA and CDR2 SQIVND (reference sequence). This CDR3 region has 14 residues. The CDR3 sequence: CASSATGDNYEQYF. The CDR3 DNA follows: TGTGCCAGTAGCGCGACAGGGGATAATTACGAGCAGTACTTC. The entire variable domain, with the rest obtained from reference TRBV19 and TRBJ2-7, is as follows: DGGITQSPKYLFRKEGQNVTLSCEQNLNHDAMYWYRQDPGQGLRLIYYSQIVNDFQKGDIAEGYSVSREKKESFPLTVTSAQKNPTAFYLCASSATGDNYEQYFGPGTRLTVT.

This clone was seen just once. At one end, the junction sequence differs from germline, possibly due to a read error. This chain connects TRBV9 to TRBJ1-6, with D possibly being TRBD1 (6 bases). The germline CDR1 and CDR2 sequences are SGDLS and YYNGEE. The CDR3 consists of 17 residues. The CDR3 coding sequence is TGTGCCAGCAGTGTAGGACAGACTTACTCCTTGAATTCACCCCTCCACTTT. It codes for CASSVGQTYSLNSPLHF.

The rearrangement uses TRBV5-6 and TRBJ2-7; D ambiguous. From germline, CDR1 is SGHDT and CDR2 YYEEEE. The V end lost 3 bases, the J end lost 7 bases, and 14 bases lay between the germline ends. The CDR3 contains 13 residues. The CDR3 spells CASSSRIGYEQYF. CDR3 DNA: TGTGCCAGCAGCTCCCGCATCGGGTATGAGCAGTACTTC.

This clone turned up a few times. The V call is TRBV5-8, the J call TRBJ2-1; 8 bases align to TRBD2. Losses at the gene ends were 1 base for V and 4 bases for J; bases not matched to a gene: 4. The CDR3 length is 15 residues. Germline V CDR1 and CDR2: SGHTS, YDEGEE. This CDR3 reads CASSLTSGFYNEQFF. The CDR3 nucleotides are TGTGCCAGCAGCTTGACTAGCGGATTTTACAATGAGCAGTTCTTC.

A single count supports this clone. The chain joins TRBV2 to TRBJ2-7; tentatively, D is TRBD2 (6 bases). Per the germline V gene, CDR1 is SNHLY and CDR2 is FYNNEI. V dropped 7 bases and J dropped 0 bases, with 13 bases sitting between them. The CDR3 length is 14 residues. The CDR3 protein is CASIIAESSYEQYF. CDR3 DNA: TGTGCCAGCATTATAGCGGAGAGCTCCTACGAGCAGTACTTC.

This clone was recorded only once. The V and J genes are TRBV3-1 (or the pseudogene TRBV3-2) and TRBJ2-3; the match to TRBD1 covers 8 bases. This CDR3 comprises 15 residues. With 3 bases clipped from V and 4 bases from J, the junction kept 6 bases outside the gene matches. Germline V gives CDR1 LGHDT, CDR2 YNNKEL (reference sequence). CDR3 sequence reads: CASSHQTGASDTQYF. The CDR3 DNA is TGTGCCAGCAGCCACCAGACAGGGGCGTCAGATACGCAGTATTTT.